This record looks at one T cell receptor beta chain sequence and its context. The V gene lost 3 bases and the J gene lost 3 bases, with 6 bases spanning the gap. The germline V gene encodes CDR1 SEHNR and CDR2 FQNEAQ (reference sequence). The CDR3 loop spans 14 amino acids. The data originate from a study of cytomegalovirus exposure and HLA in healthy donors. The PCR ran on 60 Vbeta and 13 Jbeta primers. As originally analysed: In a later analysis, of roughly 83 million unique beta chains, some 10 million appeared in at least two donors. The assay was immunoSEQ multiplex PCR, and TCRdb's table has in-frame clones only and misses some. V and J calls and clone size are as listed in that table; D and trimming were resolved from the DNA. The sample lists some 190,000 clones, around 77% seen once, with about 1.6% in the top ten.

Sample: PBMCs. The TCR comes from a woman aged 18-29 years in good health and CMV-seronegative. This sequence joins TRBV7-9 and TRBJ1-6, with unresolved D. The CDR3 sequence: CASSLGGYNSPLHF. The CDR3 DNA reads as TGTGCCAGCAGCTTGGGAGGCTATAATTCACCCCTCCACTTT.